This T cell receptor (beta chain) came from a study of cytomegalovirus exposure and HLA in healthy donors. The overall study: For the 300 to 400 genotyped donors, 65% to 90% fell within the Caucasian-associated ancestry cluster. Findings and limits, study-wide: About 87% or about 30% of the time was how often most TCR beta V segments were productive, according to an earlier analysis.

A remark on this clone: Its target is unknown.

V was shortened by 7 bases and J by 15 bases, with 19 bases between the two germline ends. CDR1 and CDR2 from the germline V gene are SEHNR and FQNEAQ (reference sequence). The CDR3 has 12 amino acids. Researchers ran the PCR with 60 Vbeta and 13 Jbeta primers. Some clones are missing from TCRdb's copy, which holds only in-frame ones; the method was immunoSEQ multiplex PCR. The sample lists about 85,000 clones, roughly 73% occurring once. The clonotype comes from a boy aged 10-17 years in good health and CMV-seronegative. Sequenced material: PBMCs. The chain carries TRBV7-9 and TRBJ2-1; D possibly corresponds to TRBD2 (5 bases). CDR3: CASTLTDRTVFF. The CDR3 nucleotides read TGTGCCAGCACCTTGACCGATCGGACTGTGTTCTTC.